This TCR beta chain emerged from a study of identical twins. CDR1 SGHAT and CDR2 FQNNGV come from the germline V gene. Trimming cost V 6 bases and J 2 bases; bases outside gene matches: 7. CDR3 length: 16 amino acids. Points from the study as a whole: A cross-sectional statistical analysis, not follow-up of the same donors, supported the conclusions. Alpha sequences out of frame and shared by twins had excess low generation probability.

The table lists this clonotype with a few counts. What it binds is not known. Template switching added a universal primer site, and cDNA bore unique molecular identifiers. Each CDR3 protein gets one entry after TCRdb re-called the 5' RACE reads with MiXCR. This sample has about 480,000 distinct CDR3 sequences, with 12% to 15% found just once. These data also formed part of another study, on yellow fever vaccine responses in identical twins.

Input material: CD4+ T cells sorted from blood. The chain joins TRBV11-2 to TRBJ2-1, with 10 nucleotides matching TRBD1. This clonotype was sampled from a young woman in good health. CDR3 amino acids: CASSPSGTGAYNEQFF. CDR3 sequence (DNA): TGTGCCAGCAGTCCTTCCGGGACAGGGGCCTACAATGAGCAGTTCTTC.